This is a list of T cell receptor beta chains from one sample in a study of OX40 agonist ivuxolimab in advanced cancers. Measured with immunoSEQ multiplex PCR; TCRdb has only the in-frame clones, and not every one. The table lists 65,000 to 80,000 clones, 75% to 90% of them singletons. This specimen consisted of CD4+ or CD8+ T cells sorted from blood, obtained in a trial of the OX40 agonist ivuxolimab. These receptors came from an adult with an advanced solid tumor such as melanoma, head and neck, liver or kidney cancer. CDR3s include the opening cysteine and the closing phenylalanine or tryptophan. D genes are given only for firm matches. Not every row has a clone size; where given, it reads once, few, many or a size class.

d_gene,j_gene,v_gene,abundance,CDR3nt,CDR3aa
TRBD1,TRBJ2-2,TRBV5-1,-,TGCGCCAGCAGCTTGCTAACAGGGGGAACCGGGGAGCTGTTTTTT,CASSLLTGGTGELFF
TRBD1,TRBJ1-2,TRBV7-2,-,TGTGCCAGCAGCTCGGACAGGGCGGGCTACACCTTC,CASSSDRAGYTF
-,TRBJ2-7,TRBV30,-,TGTGCCTGGAGTGTCCACCACGAGCAGTACTTC,CAWSVHHEQYF
-,TRBJ2-3,TRBV21-1,-,TGTGCCAGCAGCAAGGTACGGCGGGAGGAGCTAGATACGCAGTATTTT,CASSKVRREELDTQYF
TRBD1,TRBJ2-3,TRBV7-9,few,TGTGCCAGCACAACCGGACAGGGACACACAGATACGCAGTATTTT,CASTTGQGHTDTQYF
TRBD1,TRBJ1-1,TRBV7-2,-,TGTGCCAGCAGCACAGGACAGGGTGTAACGAAAGCTTTCTTT,CASSTGQGVTKAFF
-,TRBJ2-2,TRBV30,once,TGTGCCTGGACGAGGGACATAAACGGGGAGCTGTTTTTT,CAWTRDINGELFF
-,TRBJ2-7,TRBV30,-,TGTGCCTGGAGCCGACCCATTCACCCTTCCTACGAGCAGTACTTC,CAWSRPIHPSYEQYF
-,TRBJ1-2,TRBV7-2,few,TGTGCCAGCAGCTTAGTTCAGGGCGCCAACTATGGCTACACCTTC,CASSLVQGANYGYTF
TRBD2,TRBJ2-1,TRBV6-5,-,TGTGCCAGCAGTTACTCGAAACTAGCGCCCTACAATGAGCAGTTCTTC,CASSYSKLAPYNEQFF
-,TRBJ2-1,TRBV21-1,once,TGTGCCAGCGCTATCCCAGCGGACGGGGAGGACTACAATGAGCAGTTCTTC,CASAIPADGEDYNEQFF
TRBD2,TRBJ2-1,TRBV5-6,-,TGTGCCAGCAGCTTACGACGGAGCGGGAGCTCCTACAATGAGCAGTTCTTC,CASSLRRSGSSYNEQFF
-,TRBJ2-5,TRBV5-6,-,TGTGCCAGCAGCTTGGGTCCTCTAGCGCACCAAGAGACCCAGTACTTC,CASSLGPLAHQETQYF
-,TRBJ2-1,TRBV1,-,TGCACCAGCAGCTCACAGCCCGGGACTAGCGGCTACAATGAGCAGTTCTTC,CTSSSQPGTSGYNEQFF
-,TRBJ1-2,TRBV2,-,TGTGCCAGCATAATACAGTTTTCCTACACCTTC,CASIIQFSYTF
TRBD1,TRBJ2-3,TRBV18,-,TGTGCCAGCTCACTACTACAGGGGTTGGGCACAGATACGCAGTATTTT,CASSLLQGLGTDTQYF
-,TRBJ1-1,TRBV10-3,-,TGTGCCATCAGCTCTCCAGCCCTAGAAGCTTTCTTT,CAISSPALEAFF
-,TRBJ2-3,TRBV18,-,TGTGCCAGCTCCCCAACTACAGATACGCAGTATTTT,CASSPTTDTQYF
-,TRBJ2-5,TRBV20-1,-,TGCAGTGCTAGCCCTGGGGAGACCCAGTACTTC,CSASPGETQYF
TRBD1,TRBJ2-7,TRBV30,-,TGTGCCTGGAGGGGACAGGGGTACTACGAGCAGTACTTC,CAWRGQGYYEQYF
-,TRBJ2-1,TRBV12-5,-,TGTGCTAGTGGTTCTTTAGTCAATGAGCAGTTCTTC,CASGSLVNEQFF
TRBD1,TRBJ2-3,TRBV10-2,-,TGCGCCAGCAGTATCGACAGGGACGTGGATACGCAGTATTTT,CASSIDRDVDTQYF
-,TRBJ1-1,TRBV6-1,-,TGTGCCAGCAGTGATCAGGGGCTGGGTGAAGCTTTCTTT,CASSDQGLGEAFF
-,TRBJ2-3,TRBV18,-,TGTGCCAGCTTAACCGGGACGGGAAGCACAGATACGCAGTATTTT,CASLTGTGSTDTQYF
TRBD1,TRBJ1-1,TRBV27,-,TGTGCCAGCAGGCCGGGACAGGACCTCATGAACACTGAAGCTTTCTTT,CASRPGQDLMNTEAFF
-,TRBJ1-5,TRBV5-5,few,TGTGCCAGCAGCTTAATGGGGGGTTTTAGCAATCAGCCCCAGCATTTT,CASSLMGGFSNQPQHF
-,TRBJ2-6,TRBV11-3,-,TGTGCCAGCAGCTTCCACTCTGGGGCCAACGTCCTGACTTTC,CASSFHSGANVLTF
-,TRBJ1-1,TRBV21-1,-,TGTGCCAGCAGCCAAAAAGGAGGCAGGGTCACTGAAGCTTTCTTT,CASSQKGGRVTEAFF
-,TRBJ1-3,TRBV12-5,once,TGTGCTAGTGGTCCCGGGGGTTGGGGGTACTCTGGAAACACCATATATTTT,CASGPGGWGYSGNTIYF
TRBD2,TRBJ2-7,TRBV2,-,TGTGCCAGCCCCGGGACTAGCGGGAGCGGATCCTACGAGCAGTACTTC,CASPGTSGSGSYEQYF
TRBD2,TRBJ2-3,TRBV4-1,-,TGCGCCAGCAGCCAAGAAGAGGGGGGACTAGCTGCTAGCACAGATACGCAGTATTTT,CASSQEEGGLAASTDTQYF
TRBD1,TRBJ2-7,TRBV27,-,TGTGCCAGCAGTTTAGTAGGGACAGGGGGCCCCTACTCCTACGAGCAGTACTTC,CASSLVGTGGPYSYEQYF
-,TRBJ1-5,TRBV5-1,-,TGCGCCAGCAGCTTGGGGCAACACCAGCCCCAGCATTTT,CASSLGQHQPQHF
-,TRBJ1-3,TRBV7-2,once,TGTGCCAGCAGCCAAGGGGGGGCTGTGGGAAACACCATATATTTT,CASSQGGAVGNTIYF
TRBD2,TRBJ2-2,TRBV14,once,TGTGCCAGCAGCCAACCCGGGACTAGCGGGAACACCGGGGAGCTGTTTTTT,CASSQPGTSGNTGELFF
TRBD2,TRBJ2-1,TRBV6-5,-,TGTGCCAGCACCCTTAGCGGGAGTTCCTACAATGAGCAGTTCTTC,CASTLSGSSYNEQFF
-,TRBJ2-1,TRBV5-1,-,TGCGCCAGCAGGGTTCGACCGGACTCCTACAATGAGCAGTTCTTC,CASRVRPDSYNEQFF
TRBD2,TRBJ2-7,TRBV5-4,-,TGTGCCAGCAGCTTGGCGGGAGGGGCCTACGAGCAGTACTTC,CASSLAGGAYEQYF
-,TRBJ2-3,TRBV28,-,TGTGCCAGCAGCATAACAGGGACAGATACGCAGTATTTT,CASSITGTDTQYF
-,TRBJ2-7,TRBV5-8,-,TGTGCCAGCAGCTTGGGACAGTTCTCCTACGAGCAGTACTTC,CASSLGQFSYEQYF
-,TRBJ2-5,TRBV11-3,-,TGTGCCAGCAGCTTACAGGAGGGAGAGACCCAGTACTTC,CASSLQEGETQYF
TRBD2,TRBJ2-3,TRBV9,-,TGTGCCAGCAGCCCCATAGCGGGAGGTCCCTCAGATACGCAGTATTTT,CASSPIAGGPSDTQYF
-,TRBJ2-1,TRBV7-9,-,TGTGCCAGCAGCTTAGGGGAACAGGTACCCTACAATGAGCAGTTCTTC,CASSLGEQVPYNEQFF
-,TRBJ1-4,TRBV2,-,TGTGCCAGCAGGAGCACAGGGTTAACTAATGAAAAACTGTTTTTT,CASRSTGLTNEKLFF
TRBD2,TRBJ2-2,TRBV19,once,TGTGCCAGCCAGGGACTAGCGGGAGTTCCCGGGGAGCTGTTTTTT,CASQGLAGVPGELFF